These 26 T cell receptor beta chains came from one sample sequenced in a study of T cells after yellow fever vaccination. TCRdb ran MiXCR on the 5' RACE reads and lists one entry per CDR3 protein. The sample carries approximately 510,000 distinct CDR3 sequences, about a fifth recorded once. The source material was PBMCs, sampled around 3 weeks after the first yellow fever vaccination. The receptors come from a man between 18 and 29 years old who received the YFV17D yellow fever vaccine.

This clonotype was counted only a few times. This chain uses TRBV24-1 with TRBJ2-5, with 10 bases matching TRBD1. V was clipped by 3 bases and J by 5 bases; unmatched bases: 8. The CDR3 sequence is 16 residues long. CDR1 is KGHDR, CDR2 SFDVKD, per germline. In DNA form, the CDR3 reads TGTGCCACCAGTGATCCTCCGGGACAGGGGATTGAGACCCAGTACTTC. Its translation: CATSDPPGQGIETQYF.

This clonotype was observed a handful of times. V usage is TRBV5-1 and J usage is TRBJ2-1; TRBD1 or TRBD2 may be the D gene (5 bases each). The germline V gene has CDR1 SGHRS and CDR2 YFSETQ. V lost 5 bases, J lost 0 bases, and 12 bases lay in between. The CDR3 has 15 residues. The CDR3: CASRERGSSYNEQFF. The CDR3 DNA reads TGCGCCAGCAGGGAGAGGGGAAGCTCCTACAATGAGCAGTTCTTC.

The chain couples TRBV6-2 or TRBV6-3 to TRBJ1-2; a possible D gene is TRBD1 (5 bases). The CDR3 totals 15 residues. The germline V gene has CDR1 MNHEY and CDR2 SVGEGT. V lost 6 bases to trimming and J lost 4 bases, with 18 bases between them. The CDR3 is CASRPPGTDFYGYTF. Here the CDR3 DNA reads TGTGCCAGCAGGCCACCCGGGACGGACTTCTATGGCTACACCTTC.

The genes are TRBV2 and TRBJ2-5; D not resolved. CDR1 and CDR2 (germline): SNHLY, FYNNEI. Trimming stripped 8 bases from V and 5 bases from J, with 12 bases between. CDR3 length equals 12 residues. The CDR3 spells CASLGRVETQYF. The CDR3 nucleotides are TGTGCCAGCCTCGGAAGGGTGGAGACCCAGTACTTC.

The gene calls are TRBV20-1 and TRBJ1-2; 11 bases are a match to TRBD1. Germline-derived CDR1 and CDR2 are DFQATT and SNEGSKA (reference sequence). Unmatched junction bases numbered 9, after V lost 1 base and J lost 8 bases. CDR3 size: 15 residues. The CDR3 here is CSARGGQGVSSGYTF. The CDR3 region has the DNA TGCAGTGCTAGAGGGGGACAGGGGGTTTCGTCGGGCTACACCTTC.

The chain carries TRBV28 and TRBJ1-2; D is unclear. The CDR3 consists of 11 residues. Germline V lookup: CDR1 MDHEN, CDR2 SYDVKM. Deletions cut 7 bases from V and 5 bases from J, with 8 bases between. The CDR3 DNA follows: TGTGCCAGCACCCTCGGGTATGGCTACACCTTC. It is translated as CASTLGYGYTF.

This clonotype was observed a few times. The rearrangement uses TRBV14 and TRBJ1-5; D is ambiguous. Germline assignment: CDR1 SGHDN and CDR2 FVKESK. The V gene lost 3 bases and the J gene lost 6 bases, with 9 bases spanning the gap. CDR3 length equals 13 residues. CDR3 sequence: CASSQGFGQPQHF. Here the CDR3 DNA reads TGTGCCAGCAGCCAGGGTTTCGGTCAGCCCCAGCATTTT.

The chain recombines TRBV3-1 with TRBJ2-7; D unclear. V lost 0 bases and J 7 bases, leaving 7 bases between the germline ends. From germline, CDR1 is LGHDT and CDR2 YNNKEL (reference sequence). This CDR3 region has 12 residues. CDR3 coding DNA: TGTGCCAGCAGCCAAGACCGGTTAGAGCAGTACTTC. Its protein product is CASSQDRLEQYF.

In its sample, this clonotype was seen many times. At one of its ends the junction is not consistent with the germline gene, which may arise from a read error. The genes are TRBV14 and TRBJ2-3; the D gene is possibly TRBD2 (6 bases). This CDR3 region has 12 residues. From germline, CDR1 is SGHDN and CDR2 FVKESK. For the CDR3, the DNA is TGCGCCAGCAGCCAAGCGGGAGATACGCAGTATTTT. Translating it yields CASSQAGDTQYF.

The rearrangement links TRBV7-9 to TRBJ2-3; D is unclear. Trimming shortened V by 5 bases and J by 6 bases, and 15 bases separated the two germline ends. The CDR3 loop spans 14 amino acids. Germline V gives CDR1 SEHNR, CDR2 FQNEAQ (reference sequence). CDR3: CASSLPLGDDTQYF. CDR3 bases: TGTGCCAGCAGCCTCCCTTTAGGTGACGATACGCAGTATTTT.

The chain carries TRBV20-1 and TRBJ1-4, with D possibly TRBD1 on 5 matching bases. From germline, CDR1 is DFQATT and CDR2 SNEGSKA (reference sequence). The ends were cut back, 4 bases at V and 8 bases at J, with 11 bases in the middle. This CDR3 has 12 amino acids. The CDR3 protein is CSAKDRGEKLFF. The CDR3 nucleotides are TGCAGTGCTAAGGACCGGGGCGAAAAACTGTTTTTT.

The chain uses TRBV5-1 and TRBJ2-3, with D tentatively TRBD1 or TRBD2 (6 bases each). Germline CDR1 SGHRS, CDR2 YFSETQ. The CDR3 has 15 residues. V shed 4 bases and J shed 5 bases, with 17 bases lying between them. The CDR3 region is CASSRGTPSEDTQYF. The DNA for the CDR3 is TGCGCCAGCAGCCGGGGGACACCTAGTGAAGATACGCAGTATTTT.

The V gene is TRBV9, the J gene TRBJ1-1, with D possibly matching TRBD1 (5 bases). CDR1 SGDLS and CDR2 YYNGEE come from the germline V gene. The CDR3 contains 14 residues. The V end was cut by 5 bases, the J end by 1 base, with 12 bases between. In DNA form, the CDR3 reads TGTGCCAGCAGTAAGCAGGGCGGGAACACTGAAGCTTTCTTT. Translation gives CASSKQGGNTEAFF.

This clonotype was counted between two and nine times. This sequence joins TRBV2 and TRBJ1-1; 9 nucleotides match TRBD1. Looked up from germline, CDR1 is SNHLY and CDR2 is FYNNEI. V gave up 10 bases and J gave up 7 bases; unmatched junction bases: 10. The CDR3 covers 13 residues. Written as DNA, the CDR3 is TGTGCCACCCTCGGAGAGGGACAGGGTGAAGCTTTCTTT. Amino acids: CATLGEGQGEAFF.

This clonotype was picked up a small number of times. The gene calls are TRBV30 and TRBJ2-7; D unclear. Germline loops: CDR1 GTSNPN, CDR2 SVGIG (reference sequence). The CDR3 extends over 12 amino acids. V dropped 2 bases and J dropped 3 bases, with 8 bases sitting between them. CDR3 region: CAWSYSSYEQYF. In nucleotides, the CDR3 is TGTGCCTGGAGTTACTCAAGCTACGAGCAGTACTTC.

This clonotype was seen only a few times. The chain employs TRBV12-3 or TRBV12-4 and TRBJ2-2; D gene unclear. V dropped 2 bases and J dropped 6 bases, with 10 bases sitting between them. The CDR3 has 14 amino acids. The CDR3 loop is CASSLLSLAGELFF. In DNA, the CDR3 is TGTGCCAGCAGTTTACTTTCTCTGGCCGGGGAGCTGTTTTTT.

This clonotype came up a few times. This chain joins TRBV11-1 and TRBJ2-3; D is unresolved. V lost 5 bases to trimming and J lost 2 bases, with 23 bases between them. This CDR3 has 18 amino acids. In germline, CDR1 is SGHAT, CDR2 FQDESV (reference sequence). The CDR3 region is CASSPRSLGIGATDTQYF. In nucleotides, the CDR3 is TGTGCCAGCAGCCCGAGAAGCTTGGGGATAGGTGCCACAGATACGCAGTATTTT.

V is TRBV7-2 and J is TRBJ1-2; possible D gene TRBD1, 6 bases. Germline CDR1 SGHTA, CDR2 FQGNSA. Trimming removed 5 bases at V and 2 bases at J, with 12 bases between. The CDR3 sequence is 14 residues long. CDR3 DNA: TGTGCCAGCAGCGGCGCGACAGGAAACTATGGCTACACCTTC. Translating it yields CASSGATGNYGYTF. Full variable domain (remainder filled in from reference TRBV7-2 and TRBJ1-2): GAGVSQSPSNKVTEKGKDVELRCDPISGHTALYWYRQSLGQGLEFLIYFQGNSAPDKSGLPSDRFSAERTGGSVSTLTIQRTQQEDSAVYLCASSGATGNYGYTFGSGTRLTVV.

This clonotype was seen a handful of times. The V gene is TRBV30, the J gene TRBJ1-6, with D hard to call. V was shortened by 7 bases and J by 9 bases, with 16 bases between the two germline ends. Per the germline V gene, CDR1 is GTSNPN and CDR2 is SVGIG (reference sequence). This CDR3 contains 13 residues. DNA of the CDR3: TGTGCCTTGACGGAGGGCGGTTTTTCACCCCTCCACTTT. It is translated as CALTEGGFSPLHF.

This chain joins TRBV6-2 or TRBV6-3 and TRBJ1-1, with D maybe TRBD1 (6 bases). Germline V gene sequence: CDR1 MNHEY, CDR2 SVGEGT. Trimming pared 8 bases from V and 0 bases from J, leaving 16 bases between. The CDR3 covers 15 residues. The CDR3 reads CASSRVQGMNTEAFF. CDR3 bases: TGTGCCAGCTCGCGCGTCCAGGGGATGAACACTGAAGCTTTCTTT.

The genes are TRBV9 and TRBJ2-1; 7 bases map to TRBD2. The trim removed 0 bases at V and 5 bases at J, leaving 5 bases unmatched. Germline CDR1 and CDR2: SGDLS and YYNGEE. The CDR3 runs 15 residues. The CDR3 sequence: CASSVEPTSHNEQFF. Here the CDR3 DNA reads TGTGCCAGCAGCGTAGAGCCGACTAGCCACAATGAGCAGTTCTTC.

This chain uses TRBV11-2 with TRBJ2-1; TRBD1 is a possible D gene (5 bases). The germline V gene encodes CDR1 SGHAT and CDR2 FQNNGV. There are 15 residues in the CDR3. Trimming left V 2 bases short and J 5 bases short, with 13 bases between. The CDR3 loop reads CASSLMPGQHNEQFF. DNA for the CDR3: TGTGCCAGCAGCTTAATGCCAGGGCAACACAATGAGCAGTTCTTC. Filled out from reference TRBV11-2 and TRBJ2-1, the complete variable domain reads EAGVAQSPRYKIIEKRQSVAFWCNPISGHATLYWYQQILGQGPKLLIQFQNNGVVDDSQLPKDRFSAERLKGVDSTLKIQPAKLEDSAVYLCASSLMPGQHNEQFFGPGTRLTVL.

V gene TRBV9 combines with J gene TRBJ1-4, with TRBD1 matching over 9 bases. The CDR3 has 14 amino acids. The V gene end was trimmed by 4 bases and the J gene end by 8 bases; junction bases not matched to a gene: 6. CDR1 is SGDLS and CDR2 is YYNGEE in the germline V gene. The CDR3, as DNA: TGTGCCAGCAGCCAACAGGGGGCAAGGGAAAAACTGTTTTTT. Its translation: CASSQQGAREKLFF.

The table lists this clonotype with a few counts. Without the conserved terminal phenylalanine or tryptophan, this CDR3 likely stems from a read error. The chain employs TRBV29-1 and TRBJ1-4; D is unclear. With 0 bases removed from V and 8 bases from J, the gap between germline ends came to 13 bases. The length of the CDR3 is 14 residues. Germline V gene lookup returns CDR1 SQVTM and CDR2 ANQGSEA. DNA of the CDR3: TGCAGCGTTGAAGACCTCCGGACCAGCGAAAAACTGTTTTCT. It is translated as CSVEDLRTSEKLFS.

This clonotype was detected many times. The rearrangement links TRBV5-1 to TRBJ2-5; unclear D gene. CDR1 and CDR2 from the germline V gene are SGHRS and YFSETQ. V lost 0 bases to trimming and J lost 3 bases, with 6 bases between them. The CDR3 is 13 amino acids. CDR3 loop: CASSLAPEETQYF. The CDR3 coding sequence is TGCGCCAGCAGCTTGGCCCCAGAAGAGACCCAGTACTTC.

CDR3 region: CATRTPGTGQDTQYF. CDR3 in DNA: TGTGCCACCCGCACCCCCGGGACAGGGCAAGATACGCAGTATTTT. The chain carries TRBV19 and TRBJ2-3; 9 bases map to TRBD1. The germline gives CDR1 LNHDA, CDR2 SQIVND (reference sequence). This CDR3 is 15 amino acids long. V dropped 10 bases and J dropped 5; count of bases not matched to a gene: 13.